The 26 T cell receptor beta chains in this list originate from one sample, sequenced in a study of CD8 T cell repertoires and HIV-1 epitope variants. Using immunoSEQ multiplex PCR, the repertoire was profiled, and TCRdb retains in-frame clones only, with some absent. The table has more than 85,000 clones, roughly 77% seen once. Sequencing was done on a sample of uncultured baseline CD8+ T cells from peripheral blood mononuclear cells (PBMCs). The receptors were sampled from a male donor with HIV.

The chain has TRBV28 and TRBJ2-7, with 9 bases lining up with TRBD2. Unmatched junction bases numbered 11, after V lost 5 bases and J lost 6 bases. This CDR3 has 15 amino acids. Germline V gives CDR1 MDHEN, CDR2 SYDVKM. The CDR3 region is CASSEAGGPIGEQYF. CDR3 DNA: TGTGCCAGCAGTGAGGCGGGAGGGCCAATAGGCGAGCAGTACTTC.

The chain combines TRBV19 with TRBJ2-7, with D perhaps matching TRBD1 (6 bases). The germline V and J ends were trimmed by 6 bases and 3 bases, with 18 bases remaining between them. The CDR3 totals 15 residues. Germline V gives CDR1 LNHDA, CDR2 SQIVND (reference sequence). The CDR3 DNA follows: TGTGCCAGTAGCGTGACAGGTCACGGAGGCTACGAGCAGTACTTC. It encodes CASSVTGHGGYEQYF.

The chain carries TRBV4-2 and TRBJ1-1, with D uncertain. This CDR3 is built from 14 residues. V lost 0 bases to trimming and J lost 3 bases, with 8 bases between them. The germline V gene has CDR1 LGHNA and CDR2 YNFKEQ. The chain's CDR3 is CASSQDLRDTEAFF. The CDR3 DNA is TGTGCCAGCAGCCAAGACCTTCGGGACACTGAAGCTTTCTTT.

This chain uses TRBV28 with TRBJ2-7; D is possibly TRBD1 or TRBD2 (5 bases each). Germline-derived CDR1 and CDR2 are MDHEN and SYDVKM. Trimming stripped 3 bases from V and 7 bases from J, with 16 bases between. The CDR3 runs to 14 residues. The CDR3 spells CASSFLGTAGEQYF. For the CDR3, the DNA is TGTGCCAGCAGTTTTCTCGGGACGGCTGGGGAGCAGTACTTC.

This clone has a single count. The chain is built from TRBV5-6 and TRBJ2-7; D may match TRBD1 or TRBD2 (5 bases each). This CDR3 spans 12 amino acids. The germline CDR1 and CDR2 sequences are SGHDT and YYEEEE. V shed 4 bases and J shed 5 bases, with 10 bases lying between them. CDR3 residues: CASSVGTHEQYF. For the CDR3, the DNA is TGTGCCAGCAGCGTTGGGACCCACGAGCAGTACTTC.

This clone is a singleton in its sample. This chain uses TRBV9 with TRBJ1-1; D unresolved. Trimming removed 3 bases at V and 3 bases at J, with 12 bases between. The CDR3 runs to 14 residues. Germline CDR1 SGDLS, CDR2 YYNGEE. CDR3 nucleotides: TGTGCCAGCAGCGGAGAGGTGGCAGACACTGAAGCTTTCTTT. This sequence encodes CASSGEVADTEAFF.

A few counts support this clone. The chain recombines TRBV28 with TRBJ1-1; the match to TRBD1 covers 7 bases. Germline V gives CDR1 MDHEN, CDR2 SYDVKM. This CDR3 comprises 14 residues. With 5 bases clipped from V and 1 base from J, the junction kept 4 bases outside the gene matches. The CDR3 nucleotides read TGTGCCAGCAGTCCGCGGACAGGGAACACTGAAGCTTTCTTT. Translation: CASSPRTGNTEAFF.

The gene calls are TRBV9 and TRBJ2-1; no clear D. The CDR3 runs 14 residues. Trimming cost V 0 bases and J 3 bases, with 7 bases left between them. The germline CDR1 and CDR2 sequences are SGDLS and YYNGEE. DNA for the CDR3: TGTGCCAGCAGCGTAGGGGGTTTCTACAATGAGCAGTTCTTC. This encodes CASSVGGFYNEQFF.

This chain connects TRBV13 to TRBJ1-1; D gene uncertain. The CDR3 covers 14 residues. V lost 3 bases, J lost 4 bases, and 12 bases lay in between. The germline gives CDR1 PRHDT, CDR2 FYEKMQ (reference sequence). The CDR3 spells CASSFDQRLTEAFF. The DNA of the CDR3 is TGTGCCAGCAGCTTTGATCAAAGGCTCACTGAAGCTTTCTTT.

J is TRBJ2-7 and V is TRBV7-2; 12 nucleotides line up with TRBD1. Germline V CDR1 and CDR2: SGHTA, FQGNSA. The CDR3 has 14 residues. With V trimmed by 3 bases and J by 7 bases, 4 bases remained unmatched. DNA for the CDR3: TGTGCCAGCAGCTTTGGGACAGGGGGCGGGGAGCAGTACTTC. Protein sequence: CASSFGTGGGEQYF.

The table lists this clone with a few counts. The chain employs TRBV16 and TRBJ2-3; TRBD1 might be the D (5 bases). V shed 0 bases and J shed 0 bases, with 13 bases lying between them. The CDR3 totals 17 residues. Germline CDR1 and CDR2: KGHSY and FQNENV. The chain's CDR3 is CASSQSIRTPSTDTQYF. As DNA, the CDR3 is TGTGCCAGCAGCCAATCGATCCGGACACCTAGCACAGATACGCAGTATTTT.

CDR3 region: CASSYDSVVNEQYF. The CDR3 DNA is TGTGCCAGCAGTTACGACTCGGTAGTCAACGAGCAGTACTTC. The chain combines TRBV27 with TRBJ2-7; D is undetermined. The CDR3 spans 14 residues. Trimming took off 4 bases at V and 5 bases at J, with 15 bases between the two ends. Germline V CDR1 and CDR2: MNHEY, SMNVEV (reference sequence).

This clone was recorded at least ten times. Other DNA sequences in the same sample also yield this CDR3. The genes are TRBV18 and TRBJ2-7, with 7 bases lining up with TRBD1. V was clipped by 1 base and J by 5 bases; unmatched bases: 5. Germline-derived CDR1 and CDR2 are KGHSH and LQKENI. There are 14 residues in the CDR3. The DNA of the CDR3 is TGTGCCAGCTCACCACAGACAGGGAAGGACGAGCAGTACTTC. Its translation: CASSPQTGKDEQYF.

The chain couples TRBV14 to TRBJ2-7, with 12 bases aligning to TRBD2. CDR3 size: 15 residues. In germline, CDR1 is SGHDN, CDR2 FVKESK. Trimming at V came to 1 base and at J to 7 bases, leaving 5 bases not matched to a gene. The CDR3 reads CASSQGLAGVWEQYF. The CDR3 DNA sequence: TGTGCCAGCAGCCAAGGACTAGCGGGAGTCTGGGAGCAGTACTTC.

This chain joins TRBV5-8 and TRBJ1-2; unclear D gene. V was clipped by 4 bases and J by 5 bases, with 21 bases between them. Germline V CDR1 and CDR2: SGHTS, YDEGEE. This CDR3 is 16 amino acids long. DNA for the CDR3: TGTGCCAGCAGCCCCCCCGGCTCGGGCATGACTTATGGCTACACCTTC. This sequence encodes CASSPPGSGMTYGYTF.

J is TRBJ1-3 and V is TRBV6-5; tentatively, D is TRBD1 (5 bases). Deletions cut 8 bases from V and 3 bases from J, with 17 bases between. The CDR3 consists of 15 residues. Per the germline V gene, CDR1 is MNHEY and CDR2 is SVGAGI. In DNA, the CDR3 is TGTGCCAGCCGCCTCTCCAGGGCGAATGGAAACACCATATATTTT. It specifies CASRLSRANGNTIYF.

J is TRBJ2-5 and V is TRBV7-3; no definite D call. Germline values: CDR1 SGHTA, CDR2 FQGTGA. CDR3 size: 13 residues. With 3 bases removed from V and 5 bases from J, the gap between germline ends came to 10 bases. The CDR3 DNA sequence: TGTGCCAGCAGCTTCGGGTCGCTGGAGACCCAGTACTTC. Amino acids: CASSFGSLETQYF.

In its sample, this clone was seen once. The V and J genes are TRBV18 and TRBJ2-3; TRBD1 aligns across 8 bases. The J segment lost 0 bases and the V segment lost 5 bases, leaving 19 bases of the junction unmatched. The CDR3 has 20 residues. Per germline, CDR1 KGHSH and CDR2 LQKENI. CDR3 nucleotides: TGTGCCAGCTCATCCCTATTCCAGGGGGCCTCACAACCTAGCACAGATACGCAGTATTTT. Residues: CASSSLFQGASQPSTDTQYF.

The genes are TRBV25-1 and TRBJ2-3; D might be TRBD2 (7 bases). V was cut by 5 bases and J by 6 bases, with 12 bases left in between. The CDR3 contains 13 residues. Germline V lookup: CDR1 MGHDK, CDR2 SYGVNS. Written as DNA, the CDR3 is TGTGCCAGCAGTTCGGGGGGCGGGGATACGCAGTATTTT. Its translation is CASSSGGGDTQYF.

For the CDR3, the DNA is TGTGCCAGCAGTTTATCACCGGATTTGGGGTCCTACGAGCAGTACTTC. Its protein is CASSLSPDLGSYEQYF. This sequence joins TRBV28 and TRBJ2-7; the D is unclear. Trimming shortened V by 1 base and J by 1 base, and 14 bases separated the two germline ends. The length of the CDR3 is 16 residues. Germline CDR1 MDHEN, CDR2 SYDVKM.

The chain carries TRBV2 and TRBJ1-2, with D possibly TRBD1 on 5 matching bases. Trimming cost V 10 bases and J 1 base, with 25 bases left between them. This CDR3 is 17 amino acids long. CDR1 and CDR2 from the germline V gene are SNHLY and FYNNEI. CDR3 amino acids: CAILLKKTGEINYGYTF. CDR3 DNA: TGTGCCATATTACTAAAAAAAACAGGCGAGATTAACTATGGCTACACCTTC.

The chain is built from TRBV5-8 and TRBJ2-5, with TRBD1 as a possible D gene (6 bases). This CDR3 has 15 amino acids. Per germline, CDR1 SGHTS and CDR2 YDEGEE. V shed 6 bases and J shed 1 base, with 16 bases lying between them. This CDR3 reads CASILRGWGQETQYF. The CDR3 bases are TGTGCCAGCATCCTCAGGGGATGGGGCCAAGAGACCCAGTACTTC.

The V and J genes are TRBV5-6 and TRBJ2-7; a weak D match, TRBD1 (5 bases). Germline V lookup: CDR1 SGHDT, CDR2 YYEEEE. This CDR3 is built from 11 residues. V shed 4 bases and J shed 6 bases, with 8 bases lying between them. The CDR3 protein is CASSEQGEQYF. The CDR3 DNA reads as TGTGCCAGCAGCGAGCAGGGCGAGCAGTACTTC.

In this sample, this clone turned up once. V gene TRBV9 combines with J gene TRBJ2-1; the D is unclear. V was pared by 7 bases and J by 7 bases, with 12 bases between. The CDR3 totals 12 residues. Germline values: CDR1 SGDLS, CDR2 YYNGEE. The CDR3 DNA reads as TGTGCCAGCGGGTGGGCTAGGAATGAGCAGTTCTTC. It yields the protein CASGWARNEQFF.

The V call is TRBV27, the J call TRBJ2-7; TRBD1 is a possible D gene (6 bases). V gave up 3 bases and J gave up 2 bases, with 11 bases separating them. The length of the CDR3 is 14 residues. CDR1 and CDR2 (germline): MNHEY, SMNVEV (reference sequence). CDR3 in amino acids: CASSFDRFAYEQYF. CDR3 coding DNA: TGTGCCAGCAGTTTTGACAGGTTCGCCTACGAGCAGTACTTC.

The J gene is TRBJ2-5, the V gene TRBV5-1; 7 positions match TRBD1. The CDR3 has 18 residues. The germline V gene has CDR1 SGHRS and CDR2 YFSETQ. V lost 0 bases, J lost 5 bases, and 16 bases stayed unmatched. This chain's CDR3 is CASSLVRQGVASRETQYF. Written as DNA, the CDR3 is TGCGCCAGCAGCTTGGTTAGGCAGGGGGTCGCCTCCAGGGAGACCCAGTACTTC.